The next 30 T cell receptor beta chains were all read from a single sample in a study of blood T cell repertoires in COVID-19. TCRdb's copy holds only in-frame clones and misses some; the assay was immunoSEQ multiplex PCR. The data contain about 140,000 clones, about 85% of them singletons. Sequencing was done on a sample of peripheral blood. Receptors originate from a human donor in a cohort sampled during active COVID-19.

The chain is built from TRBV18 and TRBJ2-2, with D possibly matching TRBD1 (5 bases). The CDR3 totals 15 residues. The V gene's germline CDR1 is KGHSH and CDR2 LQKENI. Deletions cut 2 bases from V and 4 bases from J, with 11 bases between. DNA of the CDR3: TGTGCCAGCTCACCAGGGGCCACGACCACCGGGGAGCTGTTTTTT. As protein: CASSPGATTTGELFF.

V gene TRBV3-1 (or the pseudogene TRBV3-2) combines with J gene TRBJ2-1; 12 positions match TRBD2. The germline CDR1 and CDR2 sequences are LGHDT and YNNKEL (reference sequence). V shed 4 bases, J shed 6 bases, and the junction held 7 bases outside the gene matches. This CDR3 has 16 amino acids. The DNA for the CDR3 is TGTGCCAGCAGCCCTAAACCTAGCGGGGGGGGCAATGAGCAGTTCTTC. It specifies CASSPKPSGGGNEQFF.

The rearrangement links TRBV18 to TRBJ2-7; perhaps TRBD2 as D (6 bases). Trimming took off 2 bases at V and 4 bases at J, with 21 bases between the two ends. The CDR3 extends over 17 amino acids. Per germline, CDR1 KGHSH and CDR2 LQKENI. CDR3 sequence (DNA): TGTGCCAGCTCACCAATGACCCCCGGACTAAGCTCTTACGAGCAGTACTTC. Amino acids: CASSPMTPGLSSYEQYF.

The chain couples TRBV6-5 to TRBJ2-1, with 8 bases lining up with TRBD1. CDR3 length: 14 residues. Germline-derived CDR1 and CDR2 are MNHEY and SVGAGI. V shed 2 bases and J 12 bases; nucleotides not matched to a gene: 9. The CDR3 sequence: CASSYAQGERVQFF. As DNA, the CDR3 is TGTGCCAGCAGTTACGCACAGGGGGAAAGGGTGCAGTTCTTC.

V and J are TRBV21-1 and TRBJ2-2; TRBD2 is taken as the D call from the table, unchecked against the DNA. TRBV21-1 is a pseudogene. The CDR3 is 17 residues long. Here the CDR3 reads CASTSASGRKVTGELFF. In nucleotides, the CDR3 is TGTGCCAGCACTTCAGCTAGCGGGAGAAAAGTCACCGGGGAGCTGTTTTTT.

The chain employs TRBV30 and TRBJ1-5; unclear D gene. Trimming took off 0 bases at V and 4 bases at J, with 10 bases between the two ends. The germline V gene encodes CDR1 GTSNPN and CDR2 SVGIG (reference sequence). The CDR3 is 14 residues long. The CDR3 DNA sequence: TGTGCCTGGAGTGTGGCGCAGGAAAATCAGCCCCAGCATTTT. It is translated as CAWSVAQENQPQHF.

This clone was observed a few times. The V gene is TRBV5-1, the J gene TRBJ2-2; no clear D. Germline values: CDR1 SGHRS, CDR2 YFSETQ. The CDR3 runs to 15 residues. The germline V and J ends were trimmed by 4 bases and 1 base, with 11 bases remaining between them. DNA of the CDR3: TGCGCCAGCAGCCGTGTGAGTGAGAACACCGGGGAGCTGTTTTTT. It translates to CASSRVSENTGELFF.

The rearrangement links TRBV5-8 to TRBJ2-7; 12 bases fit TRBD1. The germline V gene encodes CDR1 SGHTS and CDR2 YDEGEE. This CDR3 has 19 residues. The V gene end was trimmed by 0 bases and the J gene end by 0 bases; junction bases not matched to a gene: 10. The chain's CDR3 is CASSLDGTGGASGSYEQYF. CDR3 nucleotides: TGTGCCAGCAGCTTGGACGGGACAGGGGGCGCGTCTGGCTCCTACGAGCAGTACTTC.

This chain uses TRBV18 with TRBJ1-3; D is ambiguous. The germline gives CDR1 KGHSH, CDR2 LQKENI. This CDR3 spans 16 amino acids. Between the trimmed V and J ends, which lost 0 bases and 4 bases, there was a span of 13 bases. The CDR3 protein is CASSPPAGGRGNTIYF. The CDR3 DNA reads TGTGCCAGCTCACCACCTGCAGGCGGGAGGGGAAACACCATATATTTT. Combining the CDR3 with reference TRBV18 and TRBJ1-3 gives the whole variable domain NAGVMQNPRHLVRRRGQEARLRCSPMKGHSHVYWYRQLPEEGLKFMVYLQKENIIDESGMPKERFSAEFPKEGPSILRIQQVVRGDSAAYFCASSPPAGGRGNTIYFGEGSWLTVV.

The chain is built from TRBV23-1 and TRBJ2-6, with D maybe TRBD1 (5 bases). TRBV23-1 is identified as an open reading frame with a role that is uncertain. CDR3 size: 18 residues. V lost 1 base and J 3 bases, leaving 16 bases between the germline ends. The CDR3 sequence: CASSQYWTRAGGANVLTF. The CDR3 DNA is TGCGCCAGCAGTCAATATTGGACAAGGGCTGGTGGGGCCAACGTCCTGACTTTC.

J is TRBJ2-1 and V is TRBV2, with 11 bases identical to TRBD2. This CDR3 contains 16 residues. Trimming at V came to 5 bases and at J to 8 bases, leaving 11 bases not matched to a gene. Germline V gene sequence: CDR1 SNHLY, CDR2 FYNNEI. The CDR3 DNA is TGTGCCAGCAGTCGTGGTAGCGGGAGGGCTATCGATGAGCAGTTCTTC. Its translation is CASSRGSGRAIDEQFF.

The CDR3 sequence is CASSDRDGGLNEQFF. CDR3 nucleotides: TGTGCCAGCAGCGACCGGGACGGGGGGCTTAATGAGCAGTTCTTC. The chain has TRBV6-2 or TRBV6-3 and TRBJ2-1, with D possibly being TRBD2 (7 bases). Germline CDR1 is MNHEY and CDR2 is SVGEGT. Trimming stripped 6 bases from V and 7 bases from J, with 19 bases between. This CDR3 has 15 amino acids.

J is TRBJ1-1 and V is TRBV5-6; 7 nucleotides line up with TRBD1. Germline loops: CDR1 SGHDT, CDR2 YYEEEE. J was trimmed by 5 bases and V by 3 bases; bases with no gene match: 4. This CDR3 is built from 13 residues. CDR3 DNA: TGTGCCAGCAGCTCAGGGGGTGGGACTGAAGCTTTCTTT. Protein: CASSSGGGTEAFF.

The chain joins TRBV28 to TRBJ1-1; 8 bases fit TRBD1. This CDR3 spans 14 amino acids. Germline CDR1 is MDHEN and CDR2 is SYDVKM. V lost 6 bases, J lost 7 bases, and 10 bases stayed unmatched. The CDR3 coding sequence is TGTGCCAGCAGGTCCGGGACAGGTAATATTGAAGCTTTCTTT. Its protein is CASRSGTGNIEAFF.

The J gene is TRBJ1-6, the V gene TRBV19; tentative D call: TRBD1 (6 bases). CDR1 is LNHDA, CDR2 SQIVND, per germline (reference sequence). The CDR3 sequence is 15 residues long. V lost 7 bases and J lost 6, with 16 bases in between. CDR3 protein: CASMGARGPNSPLHF. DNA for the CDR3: TGTGCCAGTATGGGGGCCCGAGGGCCTAATTCACCCCTCCACTTT.

The CDR3 here is CASSPYYEQYF. DNA for the CDR3: TGTGCCAGCAGTCCGTACTACGAGCAGTACTTC. This rearrangement joins TRBV2 to TRBJ2-7; D unclear. The CDR3 length is 11 residues. Germline lookup yields CDR1 SNHLY and CDR2 FYNNEI. Deletions cut 5 bases from V and 3 bases from J, with 5 bases between.

CDR3 DNA: TGTGCCAGCAGCTATGGACTCGGGGAGACCCAGTACTTC. Translation gives CASSYGLGETQYF. The chain links TRBV7-2 to TRBJ2-5; a possible D gene is TRBD2 (5 bases). Trimming pared 4 bases from V and 5 bases from J, leaving 11 bases between. From germline, CDR1 is SGHTA and CDR2 FQGNSA. The CDR3 sequence is 13 residues long.

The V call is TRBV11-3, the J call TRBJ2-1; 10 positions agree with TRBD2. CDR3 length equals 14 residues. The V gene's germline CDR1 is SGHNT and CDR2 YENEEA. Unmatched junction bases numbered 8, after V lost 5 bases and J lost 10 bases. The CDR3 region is CASSRTSGFKEQFF. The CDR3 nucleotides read TGTGCCAGCAGCAGGACTAGCGGATTTAAGGAGCAGTTCTTC.

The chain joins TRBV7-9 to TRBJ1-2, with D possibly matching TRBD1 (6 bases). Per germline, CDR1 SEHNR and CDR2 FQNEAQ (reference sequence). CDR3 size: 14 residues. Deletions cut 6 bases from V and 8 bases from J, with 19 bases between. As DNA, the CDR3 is TGTGCCAGCAGATCGGACAGTAATACTCCAGGCTACACCTTC. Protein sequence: CASRSDSNTPGYTF.

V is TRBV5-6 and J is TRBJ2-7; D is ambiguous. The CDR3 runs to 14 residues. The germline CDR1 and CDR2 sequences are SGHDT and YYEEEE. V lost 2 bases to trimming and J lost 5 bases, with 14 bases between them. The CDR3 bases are TGTGCCAGCAGCTTCCGCGCCTATTCCCACGAGCAGTACTTC. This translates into CASSFRAYSHEQYF.

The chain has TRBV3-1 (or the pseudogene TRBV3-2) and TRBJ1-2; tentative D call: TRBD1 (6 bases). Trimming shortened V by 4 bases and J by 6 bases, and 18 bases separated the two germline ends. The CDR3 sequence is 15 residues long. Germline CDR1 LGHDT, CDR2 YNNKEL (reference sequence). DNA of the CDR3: TGTGCCAGCAGCCCAGAGGGGGGGGTTATCAATGGCTACACCTTC. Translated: CASSPEGGVINGYTF.

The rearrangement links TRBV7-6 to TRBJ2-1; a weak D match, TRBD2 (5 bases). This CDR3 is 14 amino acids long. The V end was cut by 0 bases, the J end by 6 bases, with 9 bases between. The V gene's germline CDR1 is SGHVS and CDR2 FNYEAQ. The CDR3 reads CASSLAQTTNEQFF. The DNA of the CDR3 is TGTGCCAGCAGCTTAGCGCAGACTACCAATGAGCAGTTCTTC.

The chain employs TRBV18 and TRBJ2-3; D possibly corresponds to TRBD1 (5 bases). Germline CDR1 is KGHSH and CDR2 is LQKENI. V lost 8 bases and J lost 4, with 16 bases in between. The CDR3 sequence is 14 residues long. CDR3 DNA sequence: TGTGCCAGCCAGATTGGCAGGGCCCCAGATACGCAGTATTTT. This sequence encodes CASQIGRAPDTQYF.

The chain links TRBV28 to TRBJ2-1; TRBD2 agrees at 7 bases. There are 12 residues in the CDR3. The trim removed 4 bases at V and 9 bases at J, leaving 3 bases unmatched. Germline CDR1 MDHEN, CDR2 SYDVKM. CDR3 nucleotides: TGTGCCAGCAGTTCCGGACTAGGTGAGCAGTTCTTC. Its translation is CASSSGLGEQFF.

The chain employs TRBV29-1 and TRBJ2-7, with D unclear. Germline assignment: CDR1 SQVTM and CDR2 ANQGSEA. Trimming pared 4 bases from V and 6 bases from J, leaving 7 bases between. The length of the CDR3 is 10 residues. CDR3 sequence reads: CSVAGREQYF. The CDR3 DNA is TGCAGCGTTGCAGGCCGCGAGCAGTACTTC.

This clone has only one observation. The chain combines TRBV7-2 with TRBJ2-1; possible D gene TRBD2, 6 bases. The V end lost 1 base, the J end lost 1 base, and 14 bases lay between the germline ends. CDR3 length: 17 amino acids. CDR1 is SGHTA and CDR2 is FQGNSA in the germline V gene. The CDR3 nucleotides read TGTGCCAGCAGCTTAGTCCGCAGCGGGCTATCCTACAATGAGCAGTTCTTC. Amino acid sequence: CASSLVRSGLSYNEQFF.

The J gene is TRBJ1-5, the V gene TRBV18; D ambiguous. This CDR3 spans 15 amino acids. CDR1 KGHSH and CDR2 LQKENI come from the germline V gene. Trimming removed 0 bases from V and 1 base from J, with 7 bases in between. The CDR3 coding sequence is TGTGCCAGCTCACCACCCGGGGAAAGCAATCAGCCCCAGCATTTT. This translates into CASSPPGESNQPQHF.

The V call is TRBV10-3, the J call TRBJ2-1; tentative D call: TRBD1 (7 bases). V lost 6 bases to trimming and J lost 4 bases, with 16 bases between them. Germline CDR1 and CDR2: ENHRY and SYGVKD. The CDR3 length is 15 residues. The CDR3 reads CAIRRDSSEYNEQFF. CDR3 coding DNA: TGTGCCATCAGGCGGGACAGCTCGGAGTACAATGAGCAGTTCTTC.

The CDR3 DNA follows: TGCGCCAGCAGCTTATCCCCCGGACTAGCTGCCTACAATGAGCAGTTCTTC. Protein product: CASSLSPGLAAYNEQFF. The chain has TRBV5-1 and TRBJ2-1; 8 nucleotides align to TRBD2. The CDR3 covers 17 residues. CDR1 is SGHRS and CDR2 is YFSETQ in the germline V gene. Trimming cost V 2 bases and J 2 bases; bases outside gene matches: 9.

Written as DNA, the CDR3 is TGTGCCAGCAGCCAAACGGGAACTGGAAACACCATATATTTT. Translating gives CASSQTGTGNTIYF. The V call is TRBV3-1 (or the pseudogene TRBV3-2), the J call TRBJ1-3; D gene uncertain. The CDR3 runs to 14 residues. The germline V and J ends were trimmed by 2 bases and 2 bases, with 7 bases remaining between them. Looked up from germline, CDR1 is LGHDT and CDR2 is YNNKEL (reference sequence).